The T cell receptor beta chain under discussion was sequenced for a study of blood T cell repertoires in COVID-19. Study-wide background: Italy, Spain and the United States were the sources of the convalescent and acute COVID-19 samples.

This CDR3 contains 17 residues. The germline gives CDR1 LGHNA, CDR2 YNFKEQ. Deletions cut 0 bases from V and 0 bases from J, with 13 bases between. Enrolled during active infection, Seattle patients were then followed longitudinally. Authors' methods: Nucleated cell number was recorded as an estimate derived from reference gene primer amplification. Clones were read by immunoSEQ multiplex PCR, and TCRdb kept only the in-frame ones, dropping some. D and trimming were read from the DNA, whereas the V and J calls and clone size are those reported in that table. The sample includes 250,000 to 350,000 clones, around 84% of them seen just once.

Input material: peripheral blood. The clonotype was recovered from a human donor with COVID-19, enrolled during active disease. The donor label of this sample is uncertain. J is TRBJ2-3 and V is TRBV4-2, with TRBD2 as a possible D gene (5 bases). CDR3 DNA: TGTGCCAGCAGCCAAGATTCTGGAGGCTCTAGCACAGATACGCAGTATTTT. Translating it yields CASSQDSGGSSTDTQYF.